This TCR beta chain was found in a study of cytomegalovirus exposure and HLA in healthy donors. Study in general: Of the donors genotyped, about 390 in all, around 77% fell in the Caucasian-associated ancestry cluster. Study conclusions and caveats: The availability of immune exposure information extended only to CMV serostatus.

Germline trimming cut 3 bases from V and 6 bases from J; bases unmatched to any gene: 9. The CDR3 has 18 residues. Germline CDR1 and CDR2: SGHRS and YFSETQ. Researchers ran the PCR with 60 Vbeta and 13 Jbeta primers. TCRdb's copy holds only in-frame clones and misses some; the assay was immunoSEQ multiplex PCR. In the table there are around 92,000 clones, about 74% of which are singletons. Turning to this clone: Its antigen is undetermined.

This receptor was taken from a man in his sixties in good health and CMV-seropositive. This chain uses TRBV5-1 with TRBJ2-2; 15 positions match TRBD2. Specimen: PBMCs. Here the CDR3 reads CASSSRTSGGAVAGELFF. The CDR3 coding sequence is TGCGCCAGCAGCTCGAGGACTAGCGGGGGGGCCGTAGCCGGGGAGCTGTTTTTT. Full variable domain (remainder filled in from reference TRBV5-1 and TRBJ2-2): KAGVTQTPRYLIKTRGQQVTLSCSPISGHRSVSWYQQTPGQGLQFLFEYFSETQRNKGNFPGRFSGRQFSNSRSEMNVSTLELGDSALYLCASSSRTSGGAVAGELFFGEGSRLTVL.